This T cell receptor beta chain comes out of a study of T cell clonality in common variable immunodeficiency. This CDR3 is built from 15 residues. V lost 6 bases, J lost 6 bases, and 11 bases stayed unmatched. Blood came from CVID subjects not ill and not taking immunomodulatory or immunosuppressive medication. Notes on the study in general: Common variable immunodeficiency TCR beta sequences reportedly had fewer deletions and N-nucleotide insertions.

Sequencing used immunoSEQ multiplex PCR; TCRdb keeps in-frame clones, though not all of them. The sample presents more than 8,000 clones, none singletons. This clone was observed many times. Its antigen remains unidentified. The CDR3 is cut off 3 residues early in the read; its end comes from the germline J gene. The rearrangement uses TRBV12-3 or TRBV12-4 and TRBJ1-5, with 7 bases lining up with TRBD1. Sequencing was carried out using peripheral blood mononuclear cells. The clonotype was recovered from a human donor with common variable immunodeficiency. CDR3 bases read: TGTGCCAGCAGCTCAAACAGGGGAGGGGGTCAGCCC. It is translated as CASSSNRGGGQP. The entire CDR3 is CASSSNRGGGQPQHF.